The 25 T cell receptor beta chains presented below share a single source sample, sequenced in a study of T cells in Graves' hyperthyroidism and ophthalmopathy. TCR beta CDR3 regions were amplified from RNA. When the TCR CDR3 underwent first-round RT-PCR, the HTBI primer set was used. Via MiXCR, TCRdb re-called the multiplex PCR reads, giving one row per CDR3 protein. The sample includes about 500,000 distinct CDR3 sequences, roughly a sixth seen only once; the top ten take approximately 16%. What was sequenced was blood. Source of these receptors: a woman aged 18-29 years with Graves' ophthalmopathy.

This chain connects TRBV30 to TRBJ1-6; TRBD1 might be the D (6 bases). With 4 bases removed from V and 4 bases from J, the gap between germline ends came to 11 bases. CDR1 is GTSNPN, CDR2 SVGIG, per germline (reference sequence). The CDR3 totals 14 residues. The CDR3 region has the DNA TGTGCCTGGACCGGGACAAATTATAATTCACCCCTCCACTTT. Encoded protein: CAWTGTNYNSPLHF.

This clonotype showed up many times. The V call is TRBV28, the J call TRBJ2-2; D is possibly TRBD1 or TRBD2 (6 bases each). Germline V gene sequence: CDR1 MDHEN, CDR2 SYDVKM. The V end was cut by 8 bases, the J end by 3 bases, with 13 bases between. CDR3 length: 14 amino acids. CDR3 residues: CASVRGADTGELFF. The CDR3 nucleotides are TGTGCCAGCGTAAGGGGGGCGGACACCGGGGAGCTGTTTTTT.

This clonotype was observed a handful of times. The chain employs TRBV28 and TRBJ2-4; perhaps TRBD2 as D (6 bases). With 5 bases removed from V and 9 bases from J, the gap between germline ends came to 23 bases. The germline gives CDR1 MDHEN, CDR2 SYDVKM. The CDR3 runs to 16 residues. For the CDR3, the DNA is TGTGCCAGCAGTCGCGCCGGGGACTCAGTTTGGGGCATTCAGTACTTC. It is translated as CASSRAGDSVWGIQYF. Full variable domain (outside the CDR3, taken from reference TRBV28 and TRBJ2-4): DVKVTQSSRYLVKRTGEKVFLECVQDMDHENMFWYRQDPGLGLRLIYFSYDVKMKEKGDIPEGYSVSREKKERFSLILESASTNQTSMYLCASSRAGDSVWGIQYFGAGTRLSVL.

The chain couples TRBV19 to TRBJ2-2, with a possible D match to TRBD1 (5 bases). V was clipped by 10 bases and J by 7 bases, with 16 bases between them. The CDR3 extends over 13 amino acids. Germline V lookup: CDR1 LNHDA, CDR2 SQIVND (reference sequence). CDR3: CAIQGPTGGELFF. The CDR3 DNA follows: TGTGCCATTCAGGGTCCTACTGGCGGGGAGCTGTTTTTT.

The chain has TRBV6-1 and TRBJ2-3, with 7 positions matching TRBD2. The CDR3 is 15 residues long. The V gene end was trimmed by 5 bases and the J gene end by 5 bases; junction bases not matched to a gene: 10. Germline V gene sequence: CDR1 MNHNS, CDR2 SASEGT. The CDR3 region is CASSLGLGVKDTQYF. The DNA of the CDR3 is TGTGCCAGCAGTCTCGGACTAGGGGTTAAAGATACGCAGTATTTT.

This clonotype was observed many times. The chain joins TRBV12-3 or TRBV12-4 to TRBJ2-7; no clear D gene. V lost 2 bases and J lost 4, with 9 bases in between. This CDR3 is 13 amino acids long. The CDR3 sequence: CASSLRWRYEQYF. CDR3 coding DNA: TGTGCCAGCAGTTTAAGGTGGCGGTACGAGCAGTACTTC.

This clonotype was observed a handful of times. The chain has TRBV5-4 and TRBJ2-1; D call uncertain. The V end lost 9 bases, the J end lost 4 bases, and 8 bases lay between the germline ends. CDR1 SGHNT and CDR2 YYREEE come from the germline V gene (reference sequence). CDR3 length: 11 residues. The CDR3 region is CATEYYNEQFF. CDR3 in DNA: TGTGCCACCGAGTATTACAATGAGCAGTTCTTC.

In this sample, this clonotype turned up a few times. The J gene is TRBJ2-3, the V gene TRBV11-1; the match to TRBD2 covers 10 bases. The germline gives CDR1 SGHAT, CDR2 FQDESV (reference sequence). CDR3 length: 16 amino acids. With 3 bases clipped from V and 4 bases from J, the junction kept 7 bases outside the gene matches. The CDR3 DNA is TGTGCCAGCAGCTTCAGACTAGCGGGTGGGGCAGATACGCAGTATTTT. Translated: CASSFRLAGGADTQYF.

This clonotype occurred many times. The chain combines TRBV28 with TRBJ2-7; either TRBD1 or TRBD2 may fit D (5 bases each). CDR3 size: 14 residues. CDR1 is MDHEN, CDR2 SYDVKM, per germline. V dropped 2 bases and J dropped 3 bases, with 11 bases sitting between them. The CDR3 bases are TGTGCCAGCAGTTTACCCGGGACGGTCTACGAGCAGTACTTC. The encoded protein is CASSLPGTVYEQYF.

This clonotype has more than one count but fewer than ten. The CDR3 loop reads CSVSGEDTQYF. Here the CDR3 DNA reads TGCAGCGTATCCGGTGAAGATACGCAGTATTTT. The chain has TRBV29-1 and TRBJ2-3; D is unclear. CDR1 and CDR2 from the germline V gene are SQVTM and ANQGSEA. Trimming took off 6 bases at V and 5 bases at J, with 9 bases between the two ends. This CDR3 is built from 11 residues.

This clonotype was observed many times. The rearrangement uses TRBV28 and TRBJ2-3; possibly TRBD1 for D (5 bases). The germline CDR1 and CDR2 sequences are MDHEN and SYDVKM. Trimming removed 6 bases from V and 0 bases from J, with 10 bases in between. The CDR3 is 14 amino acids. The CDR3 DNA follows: TGTGCCAGCAGGACAGAGCTAAGCACAGATACGCAGTATTTT. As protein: CASRTELSTDTQYF.

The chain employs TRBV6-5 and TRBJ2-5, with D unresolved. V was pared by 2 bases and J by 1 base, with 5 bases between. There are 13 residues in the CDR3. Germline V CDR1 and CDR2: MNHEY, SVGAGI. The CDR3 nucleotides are TGTGCCAGCAGTTACGACCCCCAAGAGACCCAGTACTTC. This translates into CASSYDPQETQYF.

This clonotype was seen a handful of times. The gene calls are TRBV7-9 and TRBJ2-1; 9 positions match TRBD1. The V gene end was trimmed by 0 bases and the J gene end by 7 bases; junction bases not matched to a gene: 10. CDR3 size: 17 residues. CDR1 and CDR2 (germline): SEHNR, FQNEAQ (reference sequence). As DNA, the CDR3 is TGTGCCAGCAGCTTAGCCCAAGGGACAGGGTTATCAAATGAGCAGTTCTTC. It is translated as CASSLAQGTGLSNEQFF.

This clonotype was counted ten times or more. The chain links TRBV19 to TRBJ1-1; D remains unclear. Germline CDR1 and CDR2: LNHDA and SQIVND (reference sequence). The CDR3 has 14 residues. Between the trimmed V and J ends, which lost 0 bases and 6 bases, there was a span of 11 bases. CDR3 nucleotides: TGTGCCAGTAGTATAGAGTGGACGGCGGCTGAAGCTTTCTTT. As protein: CASSIEWTAAEAFF.

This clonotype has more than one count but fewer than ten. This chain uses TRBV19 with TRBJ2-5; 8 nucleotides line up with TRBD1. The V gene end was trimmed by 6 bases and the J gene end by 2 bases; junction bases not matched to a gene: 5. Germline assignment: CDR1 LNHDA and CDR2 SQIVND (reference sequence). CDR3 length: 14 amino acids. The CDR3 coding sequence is TGTGCCAGTAGCCGGGACAGGCGGCAAGAGACCCAGTACTTC. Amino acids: CASSRDRRQETQYF. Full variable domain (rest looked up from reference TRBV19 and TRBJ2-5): DGGITQSPKYLFRKEGQNVTLSCEQNLNHDAMYWYRQDPGQGLRLIYYSQIVNDFQKGDIAEGYSVSREKKESFPLTVTSAQKNPTAFYLCASSRDRRQETQYFGPGTRLLVL.

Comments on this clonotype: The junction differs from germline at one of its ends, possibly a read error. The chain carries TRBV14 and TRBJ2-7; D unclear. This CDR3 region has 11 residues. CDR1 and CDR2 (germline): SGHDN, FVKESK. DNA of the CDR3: TGTGCCAGCAGCCACGGTTACGAGCGGTACTTC. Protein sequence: CASSHGYERYF.

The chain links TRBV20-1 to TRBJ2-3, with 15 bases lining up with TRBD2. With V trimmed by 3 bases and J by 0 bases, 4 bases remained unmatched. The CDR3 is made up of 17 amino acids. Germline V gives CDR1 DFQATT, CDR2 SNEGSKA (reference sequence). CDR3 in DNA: TGCAGTGCTAGCGGACTAGCGGGGGGGCCGAGCACAGATACGCAGTATTTT. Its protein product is CSASGLAGGPSTDTQYF.

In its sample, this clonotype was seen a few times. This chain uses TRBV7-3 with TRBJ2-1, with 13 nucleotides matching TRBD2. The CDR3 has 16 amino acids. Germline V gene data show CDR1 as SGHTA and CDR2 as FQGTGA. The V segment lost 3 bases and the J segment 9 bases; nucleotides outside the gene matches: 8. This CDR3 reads CASSLTSGRWASEQFF. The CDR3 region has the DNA TGTGCCAGCAGCTTGACTAGCGGGAGGTGGGCCAGTGAGCAGTTCTTC.

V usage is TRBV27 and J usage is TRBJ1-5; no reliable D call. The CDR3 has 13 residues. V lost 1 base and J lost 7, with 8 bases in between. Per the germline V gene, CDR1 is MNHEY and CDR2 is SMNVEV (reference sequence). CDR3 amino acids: CASSLYGSQPQHF. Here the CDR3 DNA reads TGTGCCAGCAGTTTATACGGAAGCCAGCCCCAGCATTTT.

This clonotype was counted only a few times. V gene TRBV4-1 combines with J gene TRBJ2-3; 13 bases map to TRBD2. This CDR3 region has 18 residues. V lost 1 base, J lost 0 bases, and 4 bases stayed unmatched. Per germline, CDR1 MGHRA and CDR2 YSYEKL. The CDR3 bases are TGCGCCAGCAGCCAAGGTCCGGGACTAGCGGGAAGCACAGATACGCAGTATTTT. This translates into CASSQGPGLAGSTDTQYF.

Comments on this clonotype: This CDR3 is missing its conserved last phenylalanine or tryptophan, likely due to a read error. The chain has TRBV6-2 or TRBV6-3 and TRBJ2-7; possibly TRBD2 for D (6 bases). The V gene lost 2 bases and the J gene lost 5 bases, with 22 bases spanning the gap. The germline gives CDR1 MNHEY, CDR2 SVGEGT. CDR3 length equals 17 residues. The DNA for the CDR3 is TGTGCCAGCAGTTACACAACAACCGGGGGAAATCAAAACGAGCAGTACCTC. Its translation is CASSYTTTGGNQNEQYL.

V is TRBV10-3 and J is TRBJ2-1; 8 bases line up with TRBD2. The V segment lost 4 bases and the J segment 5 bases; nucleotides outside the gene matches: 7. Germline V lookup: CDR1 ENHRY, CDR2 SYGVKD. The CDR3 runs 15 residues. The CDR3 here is CAISVAGGLNNEQFF. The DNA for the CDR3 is TGTGCCATCAGTGTGGCGGGAGGATTGAACAATGAGCAGTTCTTC.

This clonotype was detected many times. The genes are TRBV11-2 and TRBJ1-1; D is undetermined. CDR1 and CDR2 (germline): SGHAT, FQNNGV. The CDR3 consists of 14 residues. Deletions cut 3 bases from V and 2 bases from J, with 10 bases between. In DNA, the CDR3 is TGTGCCAGCAGCTTCGGGAAACTTAACACTGAAGCTTTCTTT. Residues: CASSFGKLNTEAFF.

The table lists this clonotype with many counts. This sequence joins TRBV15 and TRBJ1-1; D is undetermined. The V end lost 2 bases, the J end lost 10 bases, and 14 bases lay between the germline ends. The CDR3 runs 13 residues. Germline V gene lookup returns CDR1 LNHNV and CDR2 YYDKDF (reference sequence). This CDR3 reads CATSRTTQPAAFF. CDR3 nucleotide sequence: TGTGCCACCAGCAGAACGACCCAGCCAGCAGCTTTCTTT.

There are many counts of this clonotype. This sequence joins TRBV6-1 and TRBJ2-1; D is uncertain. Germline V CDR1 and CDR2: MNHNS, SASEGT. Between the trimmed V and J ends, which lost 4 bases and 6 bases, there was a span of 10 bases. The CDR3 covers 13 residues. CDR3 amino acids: CASSGGWGNEQFF. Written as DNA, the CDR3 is TGTGCCAGCAGTGGGGGTTGGGGCAATGAGCAGTTCTTC.